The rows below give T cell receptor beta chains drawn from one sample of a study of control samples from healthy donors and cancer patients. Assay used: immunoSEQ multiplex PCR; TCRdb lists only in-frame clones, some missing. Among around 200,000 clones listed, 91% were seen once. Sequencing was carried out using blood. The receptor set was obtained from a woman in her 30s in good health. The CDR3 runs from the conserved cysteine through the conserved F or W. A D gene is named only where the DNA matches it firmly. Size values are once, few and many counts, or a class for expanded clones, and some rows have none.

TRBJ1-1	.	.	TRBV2	TGTGCCAGCAGTGAGGAGAACACTGAAGCTTTCTTT	CASSEENTEAFF
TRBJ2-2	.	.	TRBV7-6	TGTGCCAGCAGCTTGGGGGGAGGGAACACCGGGGAGCTGTTTTTT	CASSLGGGNTGELFF
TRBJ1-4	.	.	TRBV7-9	TGTGCCAGCAGCTTAGGAGGGGGGGTTGAAAAACTGTTTTTT	CASSLGGGVEKLFF
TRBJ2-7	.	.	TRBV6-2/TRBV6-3	TGTGCCAGCAGTTATTCAGGGTTAGTCAACGAGCAGTACTTC	CASSYSGLVNEQYF
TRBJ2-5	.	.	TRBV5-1	TGCGCCAGCAGCTTGGGCCAATCCCAGACCCAGTACTTC	CASSLGQSQTQYF
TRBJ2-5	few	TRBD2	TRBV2	TGTGCCAGCAGCCTTCTAGCGGGGGATGGCGAGACCCAGTACTTC	CASSLLAGDGETQYF
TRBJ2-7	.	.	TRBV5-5	TGTGCCAGCAGCAGCAGGGGGGGCGAGCAGTACTTC	CASSSRGGEQYF
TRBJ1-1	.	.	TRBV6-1	TGTGCCAGCAGTGAAAGTTGGACAGACACTGAAGCTTTCTTT	CASSESWTDTEAFF
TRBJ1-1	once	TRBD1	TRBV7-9	TGTGCCAGCAGCTTAGGGGACAGGGGGAACACTGAAGCTTTCTTT	CASSLGDRGNTEAFF
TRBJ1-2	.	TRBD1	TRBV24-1	TGTGCCACCAGTGATTCGGACAGGGTACATGGCTACACCTTC	CATSDSDRVHGYTF
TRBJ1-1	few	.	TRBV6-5	TGTGCCAGCAGGTGGGGGAACACTGAAGCTTTCTTT	CASRWGNTEAFF
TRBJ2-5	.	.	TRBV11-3	TGTGCCAGCAGCTTAGGGGCAGGTCCCCGCCAAGAGACCCAGTACTTC	CASSLGAGPRQETQYF
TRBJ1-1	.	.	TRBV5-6	TGTGCCAGCAGCTTGGCAGGGGACACTGAAGCTTTCTTT	CASSLAGDTEAFF
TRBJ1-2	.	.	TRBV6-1	TGTGCCAGCAGTGAACTTCGTGGCTATGGCTACACCTTC	CASSELRGYGYTF
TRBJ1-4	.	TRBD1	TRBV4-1	TGCGCCAGCAGCCGGACAGGGTGGGATGAAAAACTGTTTTTT	CASSRTGWDEKLFF
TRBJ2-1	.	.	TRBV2	TGTGCCAGCAGTGTCTCTGAGCAGTTCTTC	CASSVSEQFF
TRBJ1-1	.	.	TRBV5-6	TGTGCCAGCACAAGGGCGGGGAGGTACGACACTGAAGCTTTCTTT	CASTRAGRYDTEAFF
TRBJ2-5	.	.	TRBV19	TGTGCCAGTAGTCCTCGGGGGAAGGAGACCCAGTACTTC	CASSPRGKETQYF
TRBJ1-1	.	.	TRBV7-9	TGTGCCAGCAGCGCCCGGGGGAACACTGAAGCTTTCTTT	CASSARGNTEAFF
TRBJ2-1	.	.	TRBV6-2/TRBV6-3	TGTGCCAGCAGTTACTCGACTGGATACAATGAGCAGTTCTTC	CASSYSTGYNEQFF
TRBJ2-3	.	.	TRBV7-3	TGTGCCAGCAGCTTATCTGGCACAGATACGCAGTATTTT	CASSLSGTDTQYF
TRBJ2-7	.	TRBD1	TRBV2	TGTGCCAGCAGTTTCGGGACAGGCTCCTACGAGCAGTACTTC	CASSFGTGSYEQYF
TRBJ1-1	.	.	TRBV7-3	TGTGCCAGCAGCTTAACAGGAGTGGCGAACACTGAAGCTTTCTTT	CASSLTGVANTEAFF